The 18 T cell receptor beta chains reported below all come from one sample, sequenced in a study of beta chain features in type 1 diabetes. Expressed TCRB transcripts were sequenced after all isolated RNA was converted to cDNA. Sequencing was performed with immunoSEQ multiplex PCR; in TCRdb, only in-frame clones are kept and a portion is missing. The table has about 24,000 clones, 55% to 75% seen once. Material: Tregs from blood. These TCRs come from a woman aged 40 to 50 in good health.

V gene TRBV5-4 combines with J gene TRBJ2-5, with a weak D call TRBD2 (7 bases). V was shortened by 4 bases and J by 1 base, with 17 bases between the two germline ends. The germline V gene has CDR1 SGHNT and CDR2 YYREEE (reference sequence). The CDR3 covers 16 residues. CDR3 region: CASSRYGGPAQETQYF. The DNA for the CDR3 is TGTGCCAGCAGCAGGTACGGGGGGCCCGCCCAAGAGACCCAGTACTTC. Variable domain in full (rest from reference TRBV5-4 and TRBJ2-5): ETGVTQSPTHLIKTRGQQVTLRCSSQSGHNTVSWYQQALGQGPQFIFQYYREEENGRGNFPPRFSGLQFPNYSSELNVNALELDDSALYLCASSRYGGPAQETQYFGPGTRLLVL.

V usage is TRBV10-2 and J usage is TRBJ2-5; 7 positions agree with TRBD2. The J call may be incorrect, as the DNA end agrees better with TRBJ2-7. This CDR3 contains 13 residues. Germline CDR1 is WSHSY and CDR2 is SAAADI. CDR3 coding DNA: TGCGCCAGCAGGGGGAGGGGCCTCTACGAGCAGTACTTC. Translation gives CASRGRGLYEQYF.

The chain recombines TRBV6-1 with TRBJ1-2; 8 bases are shared with TRBD1. This CDR3 region has 14 residues. Germline V gives CDR1 MNHNS, CDR2 SASEGT. Losses at the gene ends were 6 bases for V and 5 bases for J; bases not matched to a gene: 8. CDR3: CASRIRDRRYGYTF. DNA for the CDR3: TGTGCCAGCAGAATCCGGGACAGGCGATATGGCTACACCTTC.

This clone was recorded a few times. J is TRBJ2-1 and V is TRBV7-2, with a tentative D call TRBD2 (6 bases). The CDR3 totals 13 residues. Germline assignment: CDR1 SGHTA and CDR2 FQGNSA. Trimming left V 5 bases short and J 10 bases short, with 15 bases between. CDR3 region: CASSTTSFGEQFF. The CDR3 nucleotides are TGTGCCAGCAGCACTACTAGCTTCGGCGAGCAGTTCTTC.

This clone was seen once. The rearrangement joins TRBV2 to TRBJ2-1, with D perhaps TRBD1 (6 bases). This CDR3 is built from 15 residues. V lost 8 bases and J lost 6, with 20 bases in between. Germline CDR1 reads SNHLY; CDR2 reads FYNNEI. The DNA for the CDR3 is TGTGCCAGCGGTCTACTTGGGGGCGGTCTCAATGAGCAGTTCTTC. It translates to CASGLLGGGLNEQFF. Looking up the rest from reference TRBV2 and TRBJ2-1 gives the full variable domain: EPEVTQTPSHQVTQMGQEVILRCVPISNHLYFYWYRQILGQKVEFLVSFYNNEISEKSEIFDDQFSVERPDGSNFTLKIRSTKLEDSAMYFCASGLLGGGLNEQFFGPGTRLTVL.

The chain uses TRBV9 and TRBJ2-1; 11 bases agree with TRBD2. The CDR3 is 16 residues long. Germline V gene data show CDR1 as SGDLS and CDR2 as YYNGEE. Trimming removed 0 bases from V and 2 bases from J; junction bases left unmatched: 1. Written as DNA, the CDR3 is TGTGCCAGCAGCGTAGCGACTAGCGGGGCCTACAATGAGCAGTTCTTC. Protein: CASSVATSGAYNEQFF.

This sequence joins TRBV5-1 and TRBJ2-2; no clear D. Trimming pared 0 bases from V and 0 bases from J, leaving 12 bases between. The CDR3 has 17 residues. Germline V gene data show CDR1 as SGHRS and CDR2 as YFSETQ. The CDR3 sequence is CASSLGFSTTNTGELFF. DNA for the CDR3: TGCGCCAGCAGCTTGGGGTTTAGTACTACGAACACCGGGGAGCTGTTTTTT.

The chain carries TRBV25-1 and TRBJ2-7; D is unresolved. Germline-derived CDR1 and CDR2 are MGHDK and SYGVNS. The CDR3 runs 14 residues. Trimming took 4 bases from V and 0 from J, leaving 10 bases between them. In DNA form, the CDR3 reads TGTGCCAGCAGTGGGCGGATTCCCTCCTACGAGCAGTACTTC. Its protein product is CASSGRIPSYEQYF.

The genes are TRBV2 and TRBJ1-4; maybe TRBD1 (5 bases). The CDR3 is made up of 16 amino acids. Trimming shortened V by 7 bases and J by 0 bases, and 15 bases separated the two germline ends. CDR1 and CDR2 (germline): SNHLY, FYNNEI. The CDR3 coding sequence is TGTGCCAGCACAAGGGGCACCATTGCAACTAATGAAAAACTGTTTTTT. Translated, it gives CASTRGTIATNEKLFF. Full variable domain (remainder filled in from reference TRBV2 and TRBJ1-4): EPEVTQTPSHQVTQMGQEVILRCVPISNHLYFYWYRQILGQKVEFLVSFYNNEISEKSEIFDDQFSVERPDGSNFTLKIRSTKLEDSAMYFCASTRGTIATNEKLFFGSGTQLSVL.

The sample holds a few counts of this clone. The rearrangement links TRBV5-4 to TRBJ2-1; 7 bases match TRBD2. Trimming removed 3 bases from V and 3 bases from J; junction bases left unmatched: 9. CDR3 length: 16 residues. From germline, CDR1 is SGHNT and CDR2 YYREEE (reference sequence). The CDR3 loop reads CASSSGLGGDYNEQFF. CDR3 bases: TGTGCCAGCAGCTCGGGCTTGGGGGGGGACTACAATGAGCAGTTCTTC.

J is TRBJ2-5 and V is TRBV20-1; a weak D match, TRBD1 (6 bases). CDR1 and CDR2 (germline): DFQATT, SNEGSKA (reference sequence). V dropped 7 bases and J dropped 5 bases, with 11 bases sitting between them. The CDR3 spans 11 residues. CDR3 sequence (DNA): TGCAGTGTGGACAGCTGGGAGACCCAGTACTTC. Translation gives CSVDSWETQYF.

The genes are TRBV27 and TRBJ2-7, with D perhaps TRBD1 (6 bases). The germline V gene encodes CDR1 MNHEY and CDR2 SMNVEV (reference sequence). CDR3 length: 14 residues. V lost 5 bases, J lost 4 bases, and 15 bases lay in between. The CDR3: CASSKGQQVYEQYF. The CDR3 DNA reads as TGTGCCAGCAGTAAAGGACAGCAGGTGTACGAGCAGTACTTC.

V and J are TRBV10-3 and TRBJ1-2; D remains unclear. Trimming removed 2 bases from V and 9 bases from J, with 16 bases in between. Germline V lookup: CDR1 ENHRY, CDR2 SYGVKD. CDR3 length: 14 amino acids. The CDR3 loop is CAISETLQTQSYTF. The CDR3 nucleotides read TGTGCCATCAGTGAGACCCTCCAAACACAAAGCTACACCTTC.

The chain carries TRBV5-5 and TRBJ2-6, with 8 bases fitting TRBD1. The V segment lost 4 bases and the J segment 0 bases; nucleotides outside the gene matches: 9. The CDR3 contains 18 residues. Germline loops: CDR1 SGHKS, CDR2 YYEKEE (reference sequence). This CDR3 is CASSGEQGVSSGANVLTF. CDR3 coding DNA: TGTGCCAGCAGCGGCGAACAGGGGGTGAGCTCTGGGGCCAACGTCCTGACTTTC.

This sequence joins TRBV5-1 and TRBJ2-3, with 8 bases fitting TRBD2. Germline CDR1 SGHRS, CDR2 YFSETQ. The CDR3 length is 16 residues. The V segment lost 4 bases and the J segment 0 bases; nucleotides outside the gene matches: 7. The CDR3 loop is CASSVRRGASTDTQYF. DNA for the CDR3: TGCGCCAGCAGCGTCCGGCGGGGGGCTAGCACAGATACGCAGTATTTT.

The rearrangement joins TRBV7-2 to TRBJ2-7, with 11 bases aligning to TRBD1. This CDR3 spans 15 amino acids. Germline values: CDR1 SGHTA, CDR2 FQGNSA. V lost 3 bases and J lost 3; bases outside the gene matches: 4. The CDR3 sequence is CASSFTGTGGYEQYF. For the CDR3, the DNA is TGTGCCAGCAGCTTCACCGGGACAGGGGGCTACGAGCAGTACTTC. Looking up the rest from reference TRBV7-2 and TRBJ2-7 gives the full variable domain: GAGVSQSPSNKVTEKGKDVELRCDPISGHTALYWYRQSLGQGLEFLIYFQGNSAPDKSGLPSDRFSAERTGGSVSTLTIQRTQQEDSAVYLCASSFTGTGGYEQYFGPGTRLTVT.

This clone came up a few times. The CDR3 sequence: CSVEVVGSEQFF. CDR3 nucleotide sequence: TGCAGCGTTGAAGTTGTGGGGAGTGAGCAGTTCTTC. The chain uses TRBV29-1 and TRBJ2-1; perhaps TRBD2 as D (5 bases). This CDR3 spans 12 amino acids. Germline values: CDR1 SQVTM, CDR2 ANQGSEA. V was pared by 1 base and J by 9 bases, with 10 bases between.

This rearrangement joins TRBV11-1 to TRBJ2-5; 14 nucleotides agree with TRBD2. Germline assignment: CDR1 SGHAT and CDR2 FQDESV (reference sequence). This CDR3 has 17 amino acids. The V segment lost 4 bases and the J segment 4 bases; nucleotides outside the gene matches: 8. DNA for the CDR3: TGTGCCAGCAGCTACGGACTAGCGGGGGGCCAGGGAGAGACCCAGTACTTC. Translating gives CASSYGLAGGQGETQYF.